This T cell receptor (beta chain) was sequenced for a study of spatial heterogeneity in lung cancer. Study-level findings and limits: Ubiquitous expanded tumor TCRs showed up in blood more at resection than follow-up.

This clonotype was picked up a small number of times. The antigen is undetermined. In the library, each TCR cDNA molecule bore its own unique molecular identifier. One entry per CDR3 protein results from TCRdb running MiXCR on the 5' RACE reads. The sample includes 89,000 or so distinct CDR3 sequences, around 21% seen only once; the top ten take approximately 5.6%. Specified time point: sample taken at primary tumor resection. Unsorted whole RNA of tumor, nontumor lung or frozen PBMC was sequenced. The cohort: under 80 early-stage, untreated non-small cell lung cancer patients. The sample in question was PBMCs, obtained at surgery. The sequence came from a male donor with early-stage non-small cell lung cancer.

In DNA form, the CDR3 reads TGTGCCAGCACCGGGGTAGCGGTAGGTGAGCAGTTCTTC. This translates into CASTGVAVGEQFF. This chain joins TRBV27 and TRBJ2-1; perhaps TRBD2 as D (6 bases). There are 13 residues in the CDR3. V was pared by 7 bases and J by 9 bases, with 16 bases between. Germline lookup yields CDR1 MNHEY and CDR2 SMNVEV (reference sequence).